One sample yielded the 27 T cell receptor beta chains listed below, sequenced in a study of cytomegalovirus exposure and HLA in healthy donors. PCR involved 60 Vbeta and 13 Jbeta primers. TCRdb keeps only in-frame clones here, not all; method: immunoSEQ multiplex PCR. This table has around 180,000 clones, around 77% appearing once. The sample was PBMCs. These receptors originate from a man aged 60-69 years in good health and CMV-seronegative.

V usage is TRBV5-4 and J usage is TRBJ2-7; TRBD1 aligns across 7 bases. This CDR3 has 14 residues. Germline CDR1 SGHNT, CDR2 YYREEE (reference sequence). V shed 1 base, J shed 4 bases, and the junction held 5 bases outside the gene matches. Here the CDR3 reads CASSLNRGQYEQYF. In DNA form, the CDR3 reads TGTGCCAGCAGCTTGAATAGGGGGCAGTACGAGCAGTACTTC.

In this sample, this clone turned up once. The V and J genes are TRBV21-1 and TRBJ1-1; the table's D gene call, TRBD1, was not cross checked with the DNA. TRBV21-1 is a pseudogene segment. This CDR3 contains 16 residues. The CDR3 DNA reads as TGTGCCAGCAGCCATATACAGGGGAGCAAGAACACTGAAGCTTTCTTT. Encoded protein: CASSHIQGSKNTEAFF.

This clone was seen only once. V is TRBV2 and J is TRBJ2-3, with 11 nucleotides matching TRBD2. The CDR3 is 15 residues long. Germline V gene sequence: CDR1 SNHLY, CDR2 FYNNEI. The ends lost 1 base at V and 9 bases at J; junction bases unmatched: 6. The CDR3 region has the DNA TGTGCCAGCAGTGAAGTACTAGCGGGGGCCGAGACGCAGTATTTT. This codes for CASSEVLAGAETQYF.

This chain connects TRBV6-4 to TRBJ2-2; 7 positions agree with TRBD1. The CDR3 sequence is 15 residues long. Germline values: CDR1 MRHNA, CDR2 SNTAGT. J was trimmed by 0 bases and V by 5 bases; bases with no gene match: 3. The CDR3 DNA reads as TGTGCCAGCAGTCTACAGGGGACGAACACCGGGGAGCTGTTTTTT. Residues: CASSLQGTNTGELFF.

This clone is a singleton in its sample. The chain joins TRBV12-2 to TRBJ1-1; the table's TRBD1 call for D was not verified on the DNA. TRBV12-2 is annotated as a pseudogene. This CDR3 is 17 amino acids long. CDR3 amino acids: CASRLVSNVTPNTEAFF. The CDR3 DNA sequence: TGTGCAAGTCGCTTAGTCTCCAATGTAACACCGAACACTGAAGCTTTCTTT.

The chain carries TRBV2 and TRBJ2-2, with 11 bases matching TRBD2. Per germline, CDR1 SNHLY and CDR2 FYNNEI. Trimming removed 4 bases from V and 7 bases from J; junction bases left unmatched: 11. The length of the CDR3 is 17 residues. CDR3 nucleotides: TGTGCCAGCAGTGCGACCGCAACTAGCGGGGGTCACGGGGAGCTGTTTTTT. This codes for CASSATATSGGHGELFF.

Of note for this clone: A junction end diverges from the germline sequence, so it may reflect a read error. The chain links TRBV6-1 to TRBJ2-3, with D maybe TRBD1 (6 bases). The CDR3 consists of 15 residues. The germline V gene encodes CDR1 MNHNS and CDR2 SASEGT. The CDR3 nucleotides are TGTGCCAGCAGCGAAGTAGGGGGAGTTCCAGATACGCAGTATTTT. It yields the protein CASSEVGGVPDTQYF.

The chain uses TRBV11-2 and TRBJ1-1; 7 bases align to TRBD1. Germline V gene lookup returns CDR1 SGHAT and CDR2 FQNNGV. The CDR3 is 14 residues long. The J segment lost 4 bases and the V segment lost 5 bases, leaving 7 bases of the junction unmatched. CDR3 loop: CASSLRTGTTEAFF. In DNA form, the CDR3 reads TGTGCCAGCAGCCTTAGGACAGGAACCACTGAAGCTTTCTTT.

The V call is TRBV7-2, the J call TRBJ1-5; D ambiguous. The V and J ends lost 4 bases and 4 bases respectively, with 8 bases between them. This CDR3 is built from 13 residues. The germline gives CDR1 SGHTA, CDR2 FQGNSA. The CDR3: CASSSVSNQPQHF. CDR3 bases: TGTGCCAGCAGCTCCGTTTCGAATCAGCCCCAGCATTTT.

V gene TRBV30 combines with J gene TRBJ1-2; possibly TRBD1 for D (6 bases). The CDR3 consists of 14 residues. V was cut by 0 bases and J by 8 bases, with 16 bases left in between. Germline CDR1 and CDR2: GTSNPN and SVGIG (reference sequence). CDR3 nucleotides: TGTGCCTGGAGTGTCTTGACAGGTTCAAGAGGCTACACCTTC. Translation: CAWSVLTGSRGYTF. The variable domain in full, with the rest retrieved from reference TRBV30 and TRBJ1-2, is SQTIHQWPATLVQPVGSPLSLECTVEGTSNPNLYWYRQAAGRGLQLLFYSVGIGQISSEVPQNLSASRPQDRQFILSSKKLLLSDSGFYLCAWSVLTGSRGYTFGSGTRLTVV.

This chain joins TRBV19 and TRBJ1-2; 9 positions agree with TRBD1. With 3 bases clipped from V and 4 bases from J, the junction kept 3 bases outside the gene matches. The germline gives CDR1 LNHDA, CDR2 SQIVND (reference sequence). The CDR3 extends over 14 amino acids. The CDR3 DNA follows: TGTGCCAGTAGTATGGGGACAGGGAGCTATGGCTACACCTTC. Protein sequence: CASSMGTGSYGYTF.

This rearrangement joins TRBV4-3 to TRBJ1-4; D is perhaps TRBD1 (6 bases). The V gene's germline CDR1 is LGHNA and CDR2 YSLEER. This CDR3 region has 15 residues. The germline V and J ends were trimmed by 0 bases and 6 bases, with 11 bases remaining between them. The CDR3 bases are TGCGCCAGCAGCCAAGATGCAGGGGTGGATGAAAAACTGTTTTTT. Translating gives CASSQDAGVDEKLFF.

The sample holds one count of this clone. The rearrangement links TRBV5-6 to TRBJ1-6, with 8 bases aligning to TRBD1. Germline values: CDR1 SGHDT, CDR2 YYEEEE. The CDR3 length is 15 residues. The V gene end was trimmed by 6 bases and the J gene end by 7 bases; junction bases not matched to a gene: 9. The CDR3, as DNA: TGTGCCAGCAACGAGCAGGGGGCCGGGAATTCACCCCTCCACTTT. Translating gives CASNEQGAGNSPLHF.

The CDR3 DNA follows: TGTGCCAGCAGCTTCCCAGCGGGGGTCACCGGGGAGCTGTTTTTT. Amino acids: CASSFPAGVTGELFF. V is TRBV7-8 and J is TRBJ2-2, with 8 bases identical to TRBD2. The CDR3 runs 15 residues. The J segment lost 4 bases and the V segment lost 3 bases, leaving 4 bases of the junction unmatched. The germline V gene has CDR1 SGHVS and CDR2 FQNEAQ.

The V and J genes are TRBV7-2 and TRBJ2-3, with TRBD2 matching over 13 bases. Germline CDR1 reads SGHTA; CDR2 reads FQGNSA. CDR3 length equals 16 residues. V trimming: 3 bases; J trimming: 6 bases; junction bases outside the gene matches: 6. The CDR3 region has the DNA TGTGCCAGCAGCTTGACCACTAGCGGGAGGGTGGATACGCAGTATTTT. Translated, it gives CASSLTTSGRVDTQYF.

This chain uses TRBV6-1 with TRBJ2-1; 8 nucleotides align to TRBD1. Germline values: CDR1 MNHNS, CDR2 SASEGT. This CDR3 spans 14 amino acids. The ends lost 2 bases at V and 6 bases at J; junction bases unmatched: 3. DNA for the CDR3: TGTGCCAGCAGTGAACGAGGACAGGGCAATGAGCAGTTCTTC. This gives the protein CASSERGQGNEQFF.

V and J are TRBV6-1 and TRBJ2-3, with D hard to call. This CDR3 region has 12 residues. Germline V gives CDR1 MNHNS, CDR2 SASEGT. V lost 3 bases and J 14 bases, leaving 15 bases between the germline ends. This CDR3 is CASSDSILLRYF. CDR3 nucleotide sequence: TGTGCCAGCAGTGACTCCATCCTGTTGCGGTATTTT.

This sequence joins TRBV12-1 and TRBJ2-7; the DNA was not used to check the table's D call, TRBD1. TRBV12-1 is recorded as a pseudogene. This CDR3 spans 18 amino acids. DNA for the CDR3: TGTGCCAGCAGTCTTCGTCGGGGTTCAGGGGGGACAGGGGGCGAGCAGTACTTC. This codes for CASSLRRGSGGTGGEQYF.

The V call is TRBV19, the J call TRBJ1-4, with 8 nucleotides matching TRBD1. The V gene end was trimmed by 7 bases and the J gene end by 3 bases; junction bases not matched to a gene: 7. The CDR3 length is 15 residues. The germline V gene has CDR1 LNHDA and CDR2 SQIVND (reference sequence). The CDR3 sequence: CASTGTGEPNEKLFF. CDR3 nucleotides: TGTGCCAGTACCGGGACAGGAGAACCTAATGAAAAACTGTTTTTT. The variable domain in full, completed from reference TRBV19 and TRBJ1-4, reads DGGITQSPKYLFRKEGQNVTLSCEQNLNHDAMYWYRQDPGQGLRLIYYSQIVNDFQKGDIAEGYSVSREKKESFPLTVTSAQKNPTAFYLCASTGTGEPNEKLFFGSGTQLSVL.

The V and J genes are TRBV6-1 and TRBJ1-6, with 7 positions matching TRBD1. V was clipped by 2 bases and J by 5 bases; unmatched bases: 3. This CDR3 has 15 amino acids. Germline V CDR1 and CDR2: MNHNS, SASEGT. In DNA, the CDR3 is TGTGCCAGCAGTGAACTTGGGACAGATAATTCACCCCTCCACTTT. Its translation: CASSELGTDNSPLHF.

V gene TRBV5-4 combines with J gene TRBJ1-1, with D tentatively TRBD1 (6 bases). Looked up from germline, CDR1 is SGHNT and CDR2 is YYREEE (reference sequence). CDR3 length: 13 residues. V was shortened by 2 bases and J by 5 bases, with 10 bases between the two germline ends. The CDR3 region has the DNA TGTGCCAGCAGCTTACAGGGAAGGACTGAAGCTTTCTTT. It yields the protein CASSLQGRTEAFF.

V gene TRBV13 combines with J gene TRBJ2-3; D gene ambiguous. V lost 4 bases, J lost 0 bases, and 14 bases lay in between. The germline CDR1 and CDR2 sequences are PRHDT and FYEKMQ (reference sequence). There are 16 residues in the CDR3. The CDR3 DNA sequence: TGTGCCAGCAGCTCGCGCACTGGAGCTAGCACAGATACGCAGTATTTT. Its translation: CASSSRTGASTDTQYF.

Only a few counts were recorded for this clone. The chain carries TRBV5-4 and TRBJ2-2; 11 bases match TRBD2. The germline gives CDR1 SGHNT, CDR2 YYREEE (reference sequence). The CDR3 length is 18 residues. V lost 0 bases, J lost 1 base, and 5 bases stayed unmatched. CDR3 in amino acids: CASSLDLSGGVNTGELFF. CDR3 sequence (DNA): TGTGCCAGCAGCTTGGATCTTAGCGGGGGGGTGAACACCGGGGAGCTGTTTTTT. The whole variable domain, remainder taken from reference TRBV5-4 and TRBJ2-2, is ETGVTQSPTHLIKTRGQQVTLRCSSQSGHNTVSWYQQALGQGPQFIFQYYREEENGRGNFPPRFSGLQFPNYSSELNVNALELDDSALYLCASSLDLSGGVNTGELFFGEGSRLTVL.

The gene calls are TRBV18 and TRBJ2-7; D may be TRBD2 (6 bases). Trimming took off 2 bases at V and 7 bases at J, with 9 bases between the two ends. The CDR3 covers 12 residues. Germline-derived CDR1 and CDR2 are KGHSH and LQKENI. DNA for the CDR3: TGTGCCAGCTCACCAGGGGACTTGGAGCAGTACTTC. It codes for CASSPGDLEQYF.

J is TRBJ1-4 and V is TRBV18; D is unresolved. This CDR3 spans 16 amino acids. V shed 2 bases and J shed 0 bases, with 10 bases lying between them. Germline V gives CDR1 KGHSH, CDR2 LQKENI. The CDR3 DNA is TGTGCCAGCTCACCAACCCAGGCCGCAACTAATGAAAAACTGTTTTTT. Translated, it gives CASSPTQAATNEKLFF.

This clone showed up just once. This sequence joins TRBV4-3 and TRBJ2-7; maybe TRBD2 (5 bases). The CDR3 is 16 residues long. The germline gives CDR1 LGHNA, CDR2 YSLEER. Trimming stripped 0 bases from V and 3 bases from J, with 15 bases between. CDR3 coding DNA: TGCGCCAGCAGCCAAGAGGCTAGCTGGGGTTACTACGAGCAGTACTTC. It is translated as CASSQEASWGYYEQYF.

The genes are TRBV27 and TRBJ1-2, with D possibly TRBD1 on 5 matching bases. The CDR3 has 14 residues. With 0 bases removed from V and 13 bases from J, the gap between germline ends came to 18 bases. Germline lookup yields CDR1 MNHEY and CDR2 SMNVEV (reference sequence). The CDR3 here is CASSLSRQRLTPTF. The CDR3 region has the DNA TGTGCCAGCAGTTTATCTAGACAGAGACTCACCCCCACCTTC.